There are a few counts of the clone carrying this T cell receptor (beta chain). Every sequencing run produced over 160 million TCR-beta sequences that came from 15-18 subjects. Each CDR3 protein is one row after TCRdb ran MiXCR on the 5' RACE reads. Of more than 15,000 distinct CDR3 sequences in the sample, approximately 3.7% are singletons; the top ten hold 20% to 25%. The sample is drawn from a study of neurological immune-mediated disorders. V shed 2 bases, J shed 1 base, and the junction held 1 base outside the gene matches. CDR1 and CDR2 from the germline V gene are MRHNA and SNTAGT. The CDR3 spans 17 residues. Volunteers attending a blood bank in Maryland, USA, served as healthy controls.

Source material: CD8+ T cells from blood. This rearrangement joins TRBV6-4 to TRBJ2-6; 11 nucleotides match TRBD1. The source is a woman aged 35 to 49 in good health. The CDR3 sequence is CASSDGTGGSGANVLTF. DNA of the CDR3: TGTGCCAGCAGTGACGGGACAGGGGGGTCTGGGGCCAACGTCCTGACTTTC.